A selection of T cell receptor beta chains follows, all from one sample in a study of regulatory T cells in long-lasting Graves disease. MiXCR, run by TCRdb on the multiplex PCR reads, gives a single entry per CDR3 protein. The sample has 400,000 to 550,000 distinct CDR3 sequences; roughly 15% are singletons. The same sample was also studied in work on T cells in Graves' hyperthyroidism and ophthalmopathy.

This material consisted of peripheral blood mononuclear cells (PBMCs), taken at new diagnosis, from a patient treated with antithyroid drugs. These receptors all come from a young woman with Graves disease. Each CDR3 is given with its conserved first and last residue.

>15|TRBV7-2
CASSLLAGGNNEQFF
>13|TRBV29-1
CSVEYGDNEKLFF
>14|TRBV6-5
CASSYASLNTEAFF
>14|TRBV27
CASSSPQRGNEQFF
>15|TRBV19
CASSMVPGGDQPQHF
>14|TRBV18
CASSPRGVNQPQHF
>16|TRBV7-3
CASSPRRLAGVGEQFF
>14|TRBV6-2/TRBV6-3
CASISGKMTGELFF
>12|TRBV29-1
CSPWTRTAGYTF
>16|TRBV19
CASSIGNPGTHNEQFF
>15|TRBV18
CASSDRALGANEQFF
>13|TRBV18
CASSPVRDQPQHF
>15|TRBV5-1
CASSLEGTNGYEQYF
>12|TRBV20-1
CSARGLAEKQFF
>14|TRBV20-1
CSARSSGPYNEQFF
>11|TRBV29-1
CSAWGQETQYF
>18|TRBV19
CASSIRLAGYSGANVLTF
>17|TRBV9
CASSAQTGTGGFGEQFF
>16|TRBV20-1
CSAFELAGGGTDTQYF
>13|TRBV20-1
CSARQGMNTEAFF
>14|TRBV5-1
CASRPGWGSPEAFF
>17|TRBV6-2/TRBV6-3
CASSYLGRRKGDNEQFF
>16|TRBV18
CASSPQSGANTGELFF
>15|TRBV20-1
CSATPLTSGKETQYF
>17|TRBV13
CASSPHLGGRSYNEQFF
>14|TRBV3-1
CASSHLSEGTEAFF
>14|TRBV28
CASSGGTGGTEAFF
>14|TRBV20-1
CSAADRVGYNEQFF
>16|TRBV11-2
CASSGRLAGGPVSQYF
>15|TRBV15
CATSRATAGAYEQYF
>13|TRBV5-1
CASSLALDQPQHF
>13|TRBV30
CAWTPGTTYEQYF
>15|TRBV7-9
CASSPTLGVNYGYTF
>15|TRBV29-1
CSAFSGKSSYNEQFF
>12|TRBV7-9
CASSPLGRNAFF
>14|TRBV9
CASSVDTGAVEQYF
>15|TRBV4-1
CASSQGDGRSYEQYF
>13|TRBV5-6
CASSFSSLYEQYF
>14|TRBV28
CASSLSGRNQPQHF
>13|TRBV19
CASSDRTNQPQHF
>18|TRBV4-1
CASSQDPVGGSPDNEQFF
>13|TRBV9
CASSVGGATEAFF